The 29 T cell receptor beta chains listed next were all sequenced from one sample in a study of blood T cell repertoires in COVID-19. Generated by immunoSEQ multiplex PCR, the TCRdb table keeps only in-frame clones and is missing some. Counted here are around 59,000 clones, 70% to 80% occurring once; the ten biggest clones make up roughly an eighth. The sample was peripheral blood. Receptors originate from an elderly man with acute or convalescent COVID-19.

The CDR3 protein is CASSESNRNSPLHF. CDR3 sequence (DNA): TGTGCCAGCAGTGAATCCAACAGAAATTCACCCCTCCACTTT. The V and J genes are TRBV6-1 and TRBJ1-6; D is uncertain. Trimming left V 2 bases short and J 7 bases short, with 9 bases between. This CDR3 has 14 amino acids. CDR1 MNHNS and CDR2 SASEGT come from the germline V gene.

This chain uses TRBV2 with TRBJ1-1, with 9 bases matching TRBD1. CDR3 length equals 16 residues. The germline V gene has CDR1 SNHLY and CDR2 FYNNEI. V shed 8 bases, J shed 4 bases, and the junction held 14 bases outside the gene matches. CDR3 sequence reads: CASGRNPGQGATEAFF. The CDR3 DNA follows: TGTGCCAGCGGGAGAAATCCGGGACAGGGCGCCACTGAAGCTTTCTTT.

The chain couples TRBV10-2 to TRBJ2-1; 9 bases map to TRBD2. The CDR3 is 15 residues long. CDR1 and CDR2 (germline): WSHSY, SAAADI. V was clipped by 4 bases and J by 1 base; unmatched bases: 2. Here the CDR3 reads CASSAAGGSYNEQFF. CDR3 nucleotide sequence: TGCGCCAGCAGTGCGGCGGGGGGGTCCTACAATGAGCAGTTCTTC.

The chain carries TRBV19 and TRBJ1-1; 8 nucleotides match TRBD1. From germline, CDR1 is LNHDA and CDR2 SQIVND (reference sequence). CDR3 length: 15 residues. V was clipped by 2 bases and J by 5 bases; unmatched bases: 7. The CDR3 sequence: CASSINDRGKTEAFF. CDR3 bases: TGTGCCAGTAGTATAAACGACAGGGGAAAAACTGAAGCTTTCTTT. Combining the CDR3 with reference TRBV19 and TRBJ1-1 gives the whole variable domain DGGITQSPKYLFRKEGQNVTLSCEQNLNHDAMYWYRQDPGQGLRLIYYSQIVNDFQKGDIAEGYSVSREKKESFPLTVTSAQKNPTAFYLCASSINDRGKTEAFFGQGTRLTVV.

The chain joins TRBV11-3 to TRBJ2-7, with 8 positions matching TRBD1. The CDR3 length is 12 residues. The junction had 11 bases not matched to a gene; V was cut back by 10 bases and J by 9 bases. Germline CDR1 and CDR2: SGHNT and YENEEA. The CDR3 protein is CATESPGGGQYF. The CDR3 DNA sequence: TGTGCCACCGAAAGCCCAGGGGGCGGGCAGTACTTC. Supplemented by reference TRBV11-3 and TRBJ2-7, the full variable domain reads EAGVVQSPRYKIIEKKQPVAFWCNPISGHNTLYWYLQNLGQGPELLIRYENEEAVDDSQLPKDRFSAERLKGVDSTLKIQPAELGDSAVYLCATESPGGGQYFGPGTRLTVT.

The chain carries TRBV25-1 and TRBJ2-2, with 8 bases matching TRBD1. Germline V CDR1 and CDR2: MGHDK, SYGVNS. V was pared by 4 bases and J by 6 bases, with 1 base of the junction left unmatched. The CDR3 extends over 13 amino acids. The CDR3 nucleotides read TGTGCCAGCAGTGTACAGGGGGCCGGGGAGCTGTTTTTT. As protein: CASSVQGAGELFF.

The chain couples TRBV4-2 to TRBJ2-7; D is possibly TRBD2 (5 bases). The CDR3 extends over 13 amino acids. Germline CDR1 is LGHNA and CDR2 is YNFKEQ. V was pared by 5 bases and J by 3 bases, with 11 bases between. DNA of the CDR3: TGTGCCAGCAGCGACCTCCGGGGCTACGAGCAGTACTTC. It yields the protein CASSDLRGYEQYF.

This chain links TRBV19 with TRBJ2-2, with D maybe TRBD1 (6 bases). The V gene's germline CDR1 is LNHDA and CDR2 SQIVND (reference sequence). Trimming removed 0 bases from V and 0 bases from J, with 11 bases in between. The CDR3 spans 17 residues. The CDR3 sequence is CASSIDGTGTNTGELFF. The CDR3 coding sequence is TGTGCCAGTAGTATAGATGGAACAGGGACGAACACCGGGGAGCTGTTTTTT. The whole variable domain, remainder taken from reference TRBV19 and TRBJ2-2, is DGGITQSPKYLFRKEGQNVTLSCEQNLNHDAMYWYRQDPGQGLRLIYYSQIVNDFQKGDIAEGYSVSREKKESFPLTVTSAQKNPTAFYLCASSIDGTGTNTGELFFGEGSRLTVL.

CDR3: CAWSVQGTNTEAFF. The CDR3 DNA sequence: TGTGCCTGGAGTGTACAGGGGACAAACACTGAAGCTTTCTTT. The chain is built from TRBV30 and TRBJ1-1; TRBD1 matches 7 bases. Germline V lookup: CDR1 GTSNPN, CDR2 SVGIG (reference sequence). V shed 0 bases and J 2 bases; nucleotides not matched to a gene: 3. CDR3 size: 14 residues.

The chain has TRBV2 and TRBJ1-2; the match to TRBD1 covers 8 bases. This CDR3 is 14 amino acids long. Germline trimming cut 4 bases from V and 1 base from J; bases unmatched to any gene: 2. Germline V gene sequence: CDR1 SNHLY, CDR2 FYNNEI. CDR3 loop: CASSGQGFNYGYTF. For the CDR3, the DNA is TGTGCCAGCAGTGGACAGGGGTTTAACTATGGCTACACCTTC.

This clone was seen only once. The V and J genes are TRBV6-6 and TRBJ1-1; D uncertain. Between the trimmed V and J ends, which lost 2 bases and 2 bases, there was a span of 6 bases. The germline V gene has CDR1 MNHNY and CDR2 SVGAGI (reference sequence). The CDR3 is made up of 13 amino acids. CDR3 residues: CASSYGENTEAFF. The CDR3, as DNA: TGTGCCAGCAGTTACGGAGAAAACACTGAAGCTTTCTTT.

This chain connects TRBV5-1 to TRBJ2-3, with 8 bases aligning to TRBD2. CDR3 length: 16 amino acids. The V segment lost 1 base and the J segment 5 bases; nucleotides outside the gene matches: 9. The germline V gene encodes CDR1 SGHRS and CDR2 YFSETQ. The CDR3: CASSLWTGGPKDTQYF. The CDR3 nucleotides read TGCGCCAGCAGCTTGTGGACGGGAGGGCCTAAAGATACGCAGTATTTT. The variable domain in full, with the rest retrieved from reference TRBV5-1 and TRBJ2-3, is KAGVTQTPRYLIKTRGQQVTLSCSPISGHRSVSWYQQTPGQGLQFLFEYFSETQRNKGNFPGRFSGRQFSNSRSEMNVSTLELGDSALYLCASSLWTGGPKDTQYFGPGTRLTVL.

The chain employs TRBV3-1 (or the pseudogene TRBV3-2) and TRBJ1-4; perhaps TRBD1 as D (5 bases). The germline gives CDR1 LGHDT, CDR2 YNNKEL (reference sequence). Trimming took 2 bases from V and 8 from J, leaving 18 bases between them. The CDR3 loop spans 16 amino acids. The CDR3 nucleotides read TGTGCCAGCAGCCAACGGGCAGGGCCTCTTTTCGAAAAACTGTTTTTT. Protein sequence: CASSQRAGPLFEKLFF.

This clone was seen a few times. CDR3 protein: CASSSFLLRRRSTGELFF. CDR3 sequence (DNA): TGTGCCAGCAGCTCCTTTCTCCTTCGGCGGAGGTCCACCGGGGAGCTGTTTTTT. The chain recombines TRBV11-2 with TRBJ2-2, with D tentatively TRBD2 (5 bases). The CDR3 sequence is 18 residues long. Trimming stripped 4 bases from V and 4 bases from J, with 22 bases between. Germline lookup yields CDR1 SGHAT and CDR2 FQNNGV.

The chain's CDR3 is CASSYRGNYGYTF. The DNA for the CDR3 is TGTGCCAGCAGTTACAGGGGCAACTATGGCTACACCTTC. The chain has TRBV27 and TRBJ1-2, with TRBD1 matching 7 bases. This CDR3 is built from 13 residues. Germline V gene data show CDR1 as MNHEY and CDR2 as SMNVEV (reference sequence). V shed 4 bases, J shed 2 bases, and the junction held 1 base outside the gene matches.

The chain uses TRBV6-5 and TRBJ1-6; D unclear. This CDR3 has 13 residues. CDR1 MNHEY and CDR2 SVGAGI come from the germline V gene. With 8 bases removed from V and 5 bases from J, the gap between germline ends came to 10 bases. This CDR3 is CASRGWDNSPLHF. Written as DNA, the CDR3 is TGTGCCAGCCGAGGTTGGGATAATTCACCCCTCCACTTT.

The rearrangement joins TRBV5-1 to TRBJ1-1; D unresolved. The CDR3 contains 14 residues. In germline, CDR1 is SGHRS, CDR2 YFSETQ. Trimming stripped 5 bases from V and 6 bases from J, with 17 bases between. The CDR3 DNA follows: TGCGCCAGCAGGGCGGAGGGAGGAGTGGCTGAAGCTTTCTTT. Translated: CASRAEGGVAEAFF.

This clone appeared once. The chain couples TRBV5-1 to TRBJ2-1, with 9 bases lining up with TRBD1. The V segment lost 9 bases and the J segment 8 bases; nucleotides outside the gene matches: 12. The germline V gene encodes CDR1 SGHRS and CDR2 YFSETQ. This CDR3 contains 14 residues. The chain's CDR3 is CATQEQGAVDEQFF. The CDR3 DNA follows: TGCGCCACCCAAGAACAGGGGGCAGTGGATGAGCAGTTCTTC.

The chain employs TRBV18 and TRBJ1-1, with TRBD1 matching 8 bases. The CDR3 length is 16 residues. Trimming at V came to 3 bases and at J to 7 bases, leaving 13 bases not matched to a gene. The germline gives CDR1 KGHSH, CDR2 LQKENI. This chain's CDR3 is CASSPGTGVSLVEAFF. The CDR3 coding sequence is TGTGCCAGCTCACCCGGGACAGGTGTTAGCTTAGTTGAAGCTTTCTTT. The variable domain in full, completed from reference TRBV18 and TRBJ1-1, reads NAGVMQNPRHLVRRRGQEARLRCSPMKGHSHVYWYRQLPEEGLKFMVYLQKENIIDESGMPKERFSAEFPKEGPSILRIQQVVRGDSAAYFCASSPGTGVSLVEAFFGQGTRLTVV.

The chain couples TRBV4-1 to TRBJ1-1; 8 positions match TRBD1. This CDR3 region has 14 residues. CDR1 MGHRA and CDR2 YSYEKL come from the germline V gene. Unmatched junction bases numbered 7, after V lost 6 bases and J lost 4 bases. The CDR3 DNA reads TGCGCCAGCAGACCGGACAGGGCGGGCACTGAAGCTTTCTTT. Its protein product is CASRPDRAGTEAFF.

The chain uses TRBV29-1 and TRBJ1-2; possible D gene TRBD1, 5 bases. Germline V lookup: CDR1 SQVTM, CDR2 ANQGSEA. This CDR3 contains 12 residues. Trimming shortened V by 4 bases and J by 7 bases, and 13 bases separated the two germline ends. As DNA, the CDR3 is TGCAGCGTTGGTGAAGGGGTGGCTGGCTACACCTTC. Translation gives CSVGEGVAGYTF.

The chain joins TRBV5-1 to TRBJ2-2; D is unclear. The germline gives CDR1 SGHRS, CDR2 YFSETQ. V was pared by 6 bases and J by 0 bases, with 9 bases between. CDR3 length: 14 residues. The CDR3 sequence is CASNRQANTGELFF. The CDR3 nucleotides are TGCGCCAGCAATCGGCAGGCGAACACCGGGGAGCTGTTTTTT. Based on the CDR3 plus reference TRBV5-1 and TRBJ2-2, the full variable domain is KAGVTQTPRYLIKTRGQQVTLSCSPISGHRSVSWYQQTPGQGLQFLFEYFSETQRNKGNFPGRFSGRQFSNSRSEMNVSTLELGDSALYLCASNRQANTGELFFGEGSRLTVL.

This chain joins TRBV11-2 and TRBJ2-1, with TRBD1 as a possible D gene (6 bases). The V end was cut by 4 bases, the J end by 8 bases, with 18 bases between. CDR1 is SGHAT, CDR2 FQNNGV, per germline. The CDR3 consists of 15 residues. The CDR3 bases are TGTGCCAGCAGCTCAAACACGGCGACAGGTCATGAGCAGTTCTTC. Protein: CASSSNTATGHEQFF. Filled out from reference TRBV11-2 and TRBJ2-1, the complete variable domain reads EAGVAQSPRYKIIEKRQSVAFWCNPISGHATLYWYQQILGQGPKLLIQFQNNGVVDDSQLPKDRFSAERLKGVDSTLKIQPAKLEDSAVYLCASSSNTATGHEQFFGPGTRLTVL.

This chain links TRBV5-1 with TRBJ1-5; D not resolved. Germline assignment: CDR1 SGHRS and CDR2 YFSETQ. Trimming took 0 bases from V and 1 from J, leaving 5 bases between them. CDR3 size: 14 residues. CDR3 in DNA: TGCGCCAGCAGCTTGGACGGGAGCAATCAGCCCCAGCATTTT. It codes for CASSLDGSNQPQHF.

The CDR3 sequence: CASSPTGGVYEQYF. The CDR3 bases are TGTGCCAGCAGTCCTACAGGGGGTGTCTACGAGCAGTACTTC. The genes are TRBV5-4 and TRBJ2-7; 8 bases match TRBD1. This CDR3 has 14 amino acids. V lost 5 bases, J lost 3 bases, and 7 bases stayed unmatched. CDR1 is SGHNT and CDR2 is YYREEE in the germline V gene (reference sequence).

This rearrangement joins TRBV7-3 to TRBJ2-5, with TRBD1 matching 8 bases. This CDR3 region has 16 residues. V was pared by 6 bases and J by 2 bases, with 11 bases of the junction left unmatched. Germline CDR1 and CDR2: SGHTA and FQGTGA. The CDR3 spells CASSYVGQGFQETQYF. The DNA of the CDR3 is TGTGCCAGCAGTTACGTTGGACAGGGCTTTCAAGAGACCCAGTACTTC.

The chain recombines TRBV30 with TRBJ1-2, with D unresolved. The CDR3 consists of 13 residues. Germline V gene data show CDR1 as GTSNPN and CDR2 as SVGIG (reference sequence). Trimming took off 0 bases at V and 1 base at J, with 6 bases between the two ends. The CDR3 reads CAWSVDNNYGYTF. The CDR3 bases are TGTGCCTGGAGTGTAGACAATAACTATGGCTACACCTTC.

The V gene is TRBV7-2, the J gene TRBJ2-1, with a possible D match to TRBD1 (5 bases). The V end lost 0 bases, the J end lost 2 bases, and 8 bases lay between the germline ends. The CDR3 runs 15 residues. Germline loops: CDR1 SGHTA, CDR2 FQGNSA. The CDR3 DNA reads as TGTGCCAGCAGCTTAGCGTGGGGCCCCTACAATGAGCAGTTCTTC. Translated, it gives CASSLAWGPYNEQFF.

The chain joins TRBV28 to TRBJ1-5; D gene uncertain. V gave up 3 bases and J gave up 6 bases, with 12 bases separating them. CDR1 MDHEN and CDR2 SYDVKM come from the germline V gene. The CDR3 loop spans 14 amino acids. In DNA form, the CDR3 reads TGTGCCAGCAGTTTGGGAGGGTCTGGTCAGCCCCAGCATTTT. Its translation: CASSLGGSGQPQHF.